Sequencing of this T cell receptor (beta chain) was carried out in a study of monozygotic twins with inflammatory bowel disease. cDNA encoding TCRalpha and TCRbeta underwent two nested PCRs of 16 and 9 cycles, each of which was followed by bead purification. Using the 5' RACE reads, TCRdb records one entry per CDR3 protein without DNA. This sample's clone table lists over 150,000 distinct CDR3 sequences. CDR1 is SGHAT and CDR2 is FQNNGV in the germline V gene. The CDR3 length is 19 residues. The genes are TRBV11-2 and TRBJ1-1; the TCRdb D gene call, TRBD1, has no DNA to confirm it. Source material: blood. The receptor was isolated from a human donor with ulcerative colitis or Crohn's disease, or a healthy co-twin of an affected twin (not recorded which). The CDR3 reads CASSLKVVRTGGTNTEAFF.